The rows below give T cell receptor beta chains drawn from one sample of a study of OX40 agonist ivuxolimab in advanced cancers. Using immunoSEQ multiplex PCR, the repertoire was profiled, and TCRdb retains in-frame clones only, with some absent. This sample has about 83,000 clones, with 91% found just once. The sample here was CD4+ or CD8+ T cells sorted from blood, taken in a trial of the OX40 agonist ivuxolimab. These receptors were taken from an adult with an advanced solid tumor such as melanoma, head and neck, liver or kidney cancer. CDR3s include the opening cysteine and the closing phenylalanine or tryptophan. A D gene is named only where the DNA matches it firmly. Clone size is not always given. Where it is, it says once, few, many or a class for expanded clones.

>TRBJ1-3|.|TRBV28|.
CASSFDPGSGNTIYF
TGTGCCAGCAGTTTTGATCCGGGATCCGGAAACACCATATATTTT
>TRBJ2-1|TRBD2|TRBV27|.
CASSPRLARYNEQFF
TGTGCCAGCAGCCCCCGACTAGCGCGCTACAATGAGCAGTTCTTC
>TRBJ2-7|.|TRBV5-6|.
CASSLEQSSYEQYF
TGTGCCAGCAGCTTGGAACAGAGCTCCTACGAGCAGTACTTC
>TRBJ2-5|.|TRBV11-2|.
CASSLVWGRETQYF
TGTGCCAGCAGCTTAGTTTGGGGGCGTGAGACCCAGTACTTC
>TRBJ1-6|TRBD1|TRBV7-9|.
CASSFGTGGSPLHF
TGTGCCAGCAGCTTTGGGACAGGTGGGTCACCCCTCCACTTT
>TRBJ1-5|.|TRBV30|once
CAWSAVISNQPQHF
TGTGCCTGGAGTGCGGTAATTAGCAATCAGCCCCAGCATTTT
>TRBJ1-5|.|TRBV6-5|.
CASSYVNGQPQHF
TGTGCCAGCAGTTACGTCAACGGACAGCCCCAGCATTTT
>TRBJ1-2|.|TRBV20-1|.
CSANAADGYTF
TGCAGTGCTAATGCAGCGGATGGCTACACCTTC
>TRBJ2-3|TRBD2|TRBV11-2|.
CASSCPPLAGGRGTDTQYF
TGTGCCAGCAGCTGCCCGCCACTAGCGGGAGGCCGGGGGACAGATACGCAGTATTTT
>TRBJ2-3|.|TRBV5-6|.
CASSLRVKDTQYF
TGTGCCAGCAGCTTGCGAGTGAAAGATACGCAGTATTTT
>TRBJ2-4|TRBD1|TRBV15|.
CATRNEGTGKNIQYF
TGTGCCACCAGAAATGAGGGGACAGGGAAAAACATTCAGTACTTC
>TRBJ1-5|.|TRBV19|.
CASSIVPYSNQPQHF
TGTGCCAGTAGTATAGTACCGTATAGCAATCAGCCCCAGCATTTT
>TRBJ2-7|.|TRBV6-6|.
CASSYATGLPSYEQYF
TGTGCCAGCAGTTACGCGACAGGCCTACCCTCCTACGAGCAGTACTTC
>TRBJ2-2|TRBD2|TRBV9|.
CASSISGGPYINTGELFF
TGTGCCAGCAGCATAAGCGGGGGCCCTTACATTAACACCGGGGAGCTGTTTTTT
>TRBJ2-3|TRBD1|TRBV15|once
CATSRGQGSYTDTQYF
TGTGCCACCAGCAGGGGACAGGGGTCTTACACAGATACGCAGTATTTT
>TRBJ2-1|TRBD2|TRBV28|.
CASSGGGGPYNEQFF
TGTGCCAGCAGTGGCGGGGGGGGCCCATACAATGAGCAGTTCTTC
>TRBJ1-5|TRBD1|TRBV5-5|.
CASSLVTGANQPQHF
TGTGCCAGCAGCTTGGTAACAGGGGCGAATCAGCCCCAGCATTTT
>TRBJ2-1|TRBD2|TRBV2|.
CASRALAGGNNEQFF
TGTGCCAGCAGGGCTCTAGCGGGAGGGAACAATGAGCAGTTCTTC
>TRBJ2-1|TRBD2|TRBV4-3|.
CASSQEWRAGVIGYNEQFF
TGCGCCAGCAGCCAAGAATGGCGAGCGGGAGTGATTGGGTACAATGAGCAGTTCTTC
>TRBJ2-7|.|TRBV7-2|.
CASSLVVSNYEQYF
TGTGCCAGCAGCTTAGTAGTCAGCAACTACGAGCAGTACTTC
>TRBJ2-3|.|TRBV19|.
CASSSSYGTDTQYF
TGTGCCAGTAGTTCCTCCTACGGCACAGATACGCAGTATTTT
>TRBJ1-5|.|TRBV6-6|once
CASTDWLDHSNQPQHF
TGTGCCAGCACCGACTGGCTGGACCATAGCAATCAGCCCCAGCATTTT
>TRBJ2-7|.|TRBV27|.
CASSHTRVHEQYF
TGTGCCAGCAGTCATACCAGGGTCCACGAGCAGTACTTC
>TRBJ2-1|.|TRBV11-2|.
CASSLSSGRGNEQFF
TGTGCCAGCAGCTTGTCCAGCGGGCGAGGAAATGAGCAGTTCTTC
>TRBJ2-1|.|TRBV30|.
CAWSVVGEQFF
TGTGCCTGGAGTGTTGTTGGCGAGCAGTTCTTC
>TRBJ2-3|.|TRBV9|.
CASSVVLTDTQYF
TGTGCCAGCAGCGTAGTATTAACAGATACGCAGTATTTT
>TRBJ2-1|.|TRBV4-2|.
CASSQEEGGRNEQFF
TGTGCCAGCAGCCAAGAGGAGGGGGGACGGAATGAGCAGTTCTTC
>TRBJ1-1|TRBD1|TRBV28|.
CASSPGQAYTEAFF
TGTGCCAGCAGTCCAGGACAGGCCTACACTGAAGCTTTCTTT
>TRBJ2-3|.|TRBV27|.
CASSFFGVTDTQYF
TGTGCCAGCAGTTTCTTCGGAGTCACAGATACGCAGTATTTT
>TRBJ1-1|.|TRBV7-8|.
CASSPVENTEAFF
TGTGCCAGCAGTCCGGTGGAGAACACTGAAGCTTTCTTT
>TRBJ2-4|.|TRBV19|.
CASSIVGTGSGLGIQYF
TGTGCCAGTAGTATAGTCGGCACAGGATCGGGGTTGGGCATTCAGTACTTC
>TRBJ1-5|.|TRBV19|.
CASSHGQLLNQPQHF
TGTGCCAGTAGTCACGGACAGTTGCTCAATCAGCCCCAGCATTTT
>TRBJ1-4|TRBD1|TRBV2|.
CASTLSQGQIEKLFF
TGTGCCAGCACCCTATCGCAGGGACAGATCGAAAAACTGTTTTTT
>TRBJ1-1|.|TRBV15|.
CATSGMALEAFF
TGTGCCACCAGCGGGATGGCCCTTGAAGCTTTCTTT
>TRBJ1-2|TRBD1|TRBV30|.
CAWRGTVTNYGYTF
TGTGCCTGGAGAGGGACAGTGACTAACTATGGCTACACCTTC
>TRBJ2-3|.|TRBV27|.
CASSLGSWMTQYF
TGTGCCAGCAGTTTGGGGAGTTGGATGACGCAGTATTTT
>TRBJ1-1|.|TRBV9|.
CASSVGVGTEAFF
TGTGCCAGCAGCGTAGGCGTAGGCACTGAAGCTTTCTTT
>TRBJ1-1|.|TRBV4-3|.
CASSQSLRVSTEAFF
TGCGCCAGCAGCCAGAGTCTCAGAGTGAGCACTGAAGCTTTCTTT
>TRBJ1-1|.|TRBV19|.
CASSIVLWQNTEAFF
TGTGCCAGTAGTATAGTACTTTGGCAGAACACTGAAGCTTTCTTT
>TRBJ1-5|.|TRBV27|.
CASNEVISNQPQHF
TGTGCCAGCAATGAAGTCATTAGCAATCAGCCCCAGCATTTT
>TRBJ1-3|.|TRBV2|once
CASSEWGGSGNTIYF
TGTGCCAGCAGTGAATGGGGGGGTTCTGGAAACACCATATATTTT
>TRBJ2-1|.|TRBV4-3|.
CASSQEDGGRPSGEQFF
TGCGCCAGCAGCCAAGAGGATGGGGGGCGTCCGTCGGGTGAGCAGTTCTTC
>TRBJ1-5|.|TRBV28|.
CASSLWADSNQPQHF
TGTGCCAGCAGTTTATGGGCAGATAGCAATCAGCCCCAGCATTTT
>TRBJ1-5|.|TRBV9|.
CASSVVGNQPQHF
TGTGCCAGCAGCGTAGTTGGAAATCAGCCCCAGCATTTT
>TRBJ2-3|TRBD2|TRBV9|.
CASSVGRGLAAGDTQYF
TGTGCCAGCAGCGTAGGGAGGGGACTAGCGGCAGGAGATACGCAGTATTTT
>TRBJ2-1|TRBD2|TRBV7-9|.
CASSSDGLAGHNEQFF
TGTGCCAGCAGCTCTGATGGACTAGCGGGGCACAATGAGCAGTTCTTC
>TRBJ1-5|TRBD1|TRBV30|.
CAWSPEQGASQPQHF
TGTGCTTGGAGTCCGGAACAGGGGGCGAGTCAGCCCCAGCATTTT
>TRBJ2-1|.|TRBV7-3|.
CASSYGVYSYNEQFF
TGTGCCAGCAGCTATGGCGTTTACTCCTACAATGAGCAGTTCTTC
>TRBJ1-5|.|TRBV28|.
CASARQEDQPQHF
TGTGCCAGCGCCAGACAGGAGGATCAGCCCCAGCATTTT
>TRBJ1-6|.|TRBV28|.
CASSLLADERNSPLHF
TGTGCCAGCAGTTTATTGGCCGACGAACGAAATTCACCCCTCCACTTT
>TRBJ1-4|.|TRBV28|once
CASSFRQQNEKLFF
TGTGCCAGCAGTTTTCGTCAACAGAATGAAAAACTGTTTTTT
>TRBJ2-1|.|TRBV6-5|.
CASSYGHEQFF
TGTGCCAGCAGTTACGGCCATGAGCAGTTCTTC
>TRBJ1-5|.|TRBV30|few
CAWSVGTDQPQHF
TGTGCCTGGAGTGTCGGCACGGATCAGCCCCAGCATTTT
>TRBJ1-3|TRBD1|TRBV7-9|.
CASSLASSGGRAGNTIYF
TGTGCCAGCAGCTTAGCGTCTTCAGGGGGCCGGGCTGGAAACACCATATATTTT
>TRBJ2-7|.|TRBV6-6|.
CASTLGQIYEQYF
TGTGCCAGCACCTTAGGACAGATCTACGAGCAGTACTTC
>TRBJ2-1|TRBD2|TRBV6-5|.
CASSYSGRAGEQFF
TGTGCCAGCAGTTACAGCGGGAGGGCCGGTGAGCAGTTCTTC
>TRBJ1-2|.|TRBV11-3|.
CASSLDPGSHGYTF
TGTGCCAGCAGCTTAGACCCGGGATCGCACGGCTACACCTTC
>TRBJ2-4|.|TRBV30|.
CAWMGPGVAKNIQYF
TGTGCCTGGATGGGGCCGGGGGTGGCCAAAAACATTCAGTACTTC
>TRBJ1-3|.|TRBV10-1|.
CASSVGGHGNTIYF
TGCGCCAGCAGTGTGGGGGGGCATGGAAACACCATATATTTT